The present T cell receptor (beta chain) was sequenced within a study of shared clonotypes between healthy human individuals. Overall study context: CD4 naive cells filled three plates per donor, CD4 memory three, CD8 naive two and CD8 memory one.

Naive CD8 cells, CD45RO-negative and positively selected for CCR7, excluded terminally differentiated effector memory CD45RA+ cells. To note about this clone: Its antigen is not identified.

Study observations and caveats: Non-shared clonotypes had lower generation probabilities than clonotypes shared by all four sorted-subset donors. Compared with memory subsets, naive subsets generally had larger estimated richness.

Here immunoSEQ multiplex PCR was the method, and the copy in TCRdb shows in-frame clones only, minus some. This table holds roughly 850,000 clones, roughly 96% found once. The trim removed 1 base at V and 8 bases at J, leaving 10 bases unmatched. CDR1 is SNHLY and CDR2 is FYNNEI in the germline V gene. CDR3 length: 16 residues. The TCR sequence derives from a man in his thirties or forties in good health. This rearrangement joins TRBV2 to TRBJ2-1; the match to TRBD2 covers 8 bases. Sequencing input: naive CD8+ T cells sorted from blood. The CDR3 bases are TGTGCCAGCAGTGAAGACCGAAGGACTAGCAGCCATGAGCAGTTCTTC. Protein sequence: CASSEDRRTSSHEQFF.